The sequence of this T cell receptor (beta chain) was determined in a study of T cell clonality in common variable immunodeficiency. Study results and limitations: In common variable immunodeficiency, TCR beta chains reportedly carried fewer deletions and N-nucleotide insertions.

This CDR3 is built from 15 residues. Trimming took off 2 bases at V and 1 base at J, with 9 bases between the two ends. Germline V CDR1 and CDR2: SGHKS, YYEKEE (reference sequence). Donors gave 5 to 8 ml heparinized peripheral whole blood. Sequenced by immunoSEQ multiplex PCR; TCRdb stores in-frame clones only, minus some. There are about 64,000 clones in the sample, none observed a single time. This clone was seen at least ten times. Its antigen is unknown. The read falls 3 residues short of the CDR3 end, and the missing part is taken from the germline J gene. The chain employs TRBV5-5 and TRBJ2-2; possible D gene TRBD2, 5 bases. Sequencing input: peripheral blood mononuclear cells. The sequence came from a person aged 18 to 70 in good health. The DNA read from the CDR3 is TGTGCCAGCAGCTTTACCGGGGTGAACACCGGGGAG. This gives the protein CASSFTGVNTGE. The whole CDR3 region reads CASSFTGVNTGELFF.